This TCR beta chain was captured by sequencing in a study of cytomegalovirus exposure and HLA in healthy donors. Whole-study findings and limits: In vitro data verified a few CMV-associated chains as specific for CMV antigens. A subsequent analysis found that TCR clusters from the first cohort also tended to co-occur in the approximately 120 validation repertoires, with around 94% of cluster scores above 0. It was 150 to 200 TCR beta chains that were listed as cytomegalovirus-associated.

For this clone: Its antigen is not known.

TCRdb keeps only in-frame clones here, not all; method: immunoSEQ multiplex PCR. The sample carries approximately 60,000 clones, approximately 92% recorded once. This receptor was taken from a man aged 18 to 29 in good health and CMV-seronegative. The sample was PBMCs.

CDR3 region: CASSYLKTGFDGYTF. Here the CDR3 DNA reads TGTGCCAGCAGTTACCTAAAGACAGGGTTTGATGGCTACACCTTC. The J gene is TRBJ1-2, the V gene TRBV6-5; 7 nucleotides align to TRBD1. The CDR3 is 15 residues long. V was pared by 2 bases and J by 6 bases, with 9 bases of the junction left unmatched. The germline V gene has CDR1 MNHEY and CDR2 SVGAGI.